The 9 T cell receptor beta chains in this list originate from one sample, sequenced in a study of T-cell memory formation after mild COVID-19. One entry per CDR3 protein, called by TCRdb with MiXCR from the 5' RACE reads. The table records 110,000 or so distinct CDR3 sequences, about 20% of them present only once. Sequencing was carried out using PBMCs or a T cell subset sorted from them (not recorded which). Receptor source: a man aged 18 to 29 who had mild COVID-19 (a few samples of this study predate the infection). Cell type and time point are not known.

This clonotype was observed a few times. The chain links TRBV19 to TRBJ2-3; perhaps TRBD2 as D (6 bases). Germline CDR1 and CDR2: LNHDA and SQIVND (reference sequence). Trimming cost V 4 bases and J 5 bases, with 19 bases left between them. The CDR3 consists of 16 residues. The CDR3 region has the DNA TGTGCCAGTAGTAGTATCGTGGGGGACGGGGGAGATACGCAGTATTTT. It codes for CASSSIVGDGGDTQYF.

V gene TRBV5-5 combines with J gene TRBJ2-7; D not certain. The CDR3 has 12 amino acids. Trimming removed 3 bases at V and 7 bases at J, with 11 bases between. Germline CDR1 reads SGHKS; CDR2 reads YYEKEE (reference sequence). CDR3 region: CASSSTRTEQYF. CDR3 in DNA: TGTGCCAGCAGCTCGACAAGGACGGAGCAGTACTTC.

This clonotype occurred a few times. The V call is TRBV7-2, the J call TRBJ2-1; D is undetermined. CDR3 length: 13 residues. Trimming cost V 0 bases and J 7 bases, with 7 bases left between them. In germline, CDR1 is SGHTA, CDR2 FQGNSA. CDR3 DNA sequence: TGTGCCAGCAGCTTAGCAGGGTGGAATGAGCAGTTCTTC. Protein sequence: CASSLAGWNEQFF.

This clonotype was seen more than once but under ten times. The chain links TRBV6-2 or TRBV6-3 to TRBJ2-3; TRBD2 might be the D (5 bases). V was cut by 4 bases and J by 0 bases, with 20 bases left in between. The CDR3 contains 18 residues. CDR1 and CDR2 (germline): MNHEY, SVGEGT. The CDR3 sequence: CASSSPPTNFISTDTQYF. The CDR3 bases are TGTGCCAGCAGTTCGCCCCCGACTAATTTTATCAGCACAGATACGCAGTATTTT.

V is TRBV19 and J is TRBJ2-1; 12 nucleotides align to TRBD1. Losses at the gene ends were 8 bases for V and 7 bases for J; bases not matched to a gene: 6. The CDR3 length is 14 residues. The germline gives CDR1 LNHDA, CDR2 SQIVND (reference sequence). The CDR3 coding sequence is TGTGCCAGTCCCCGGGACAGGGGGCCTAATGAGCAGTTCTTC. Amino acids: CASPRDRGPNEQFF.

V is TRBV6-2 or TRBV6-3 and J is TRBJ2-3; D unresolved. Trimming removed 0 bases from V and 9 bases from J, with 10 bases in between. The CDR3 is made up of 13 amino acids. From germline, CDR1 is MNHEY and CDR2 SVGEGT. The CDR3 sequence: CASSYSWDGTQYF. CDR3 coding DNA: TGTGCCAGCAGTTACTCGTGGGATGGGACGCAGTATTTT.

The chain combines TRBV7-9 with TRBJ1-2; D might be TRBD1 (5 bases). There are 12 residues in the CDR3. Trimming left V 5 bases short and J 6 bases short, with 10 bases between. The germline V gene has CDR1 SEHNR and CDR2 FQNEAQ (reference sequence). The DNA for the CDR3 is TGTGCCAGCAGCCACATACAGGATGGCTACACCTTC. Residues: CASSHIQDGYTF.

This clonotype was detected only once. The chain recombines TRBV9 with TRBJ2-5; 10 bases agree with TRBD2. The CDR3 runs 15 residues. The V segment lost 3 bases and the J segment 0 bases; nucleotides outside the gene matches: 2. In germline, CDR1 is SGDLS, CDR2 YYNGEE. The chain's CDR3 is CASSASGRYQETQYF. The CDR3 region has the DNA TGTGCCAGCAGCGCTAGCGGGAGATACCAAGAGACCCAGTACTTC.

The J gene is TRBJ1-1, the V gene TRBV6-5, with no clear D. The CDR3 runs 15 residues. V lost 0 bases and J lost 4, with 12 bases in between. Germline V CDR1 and CDR2: MNHEY, SVGAGI. Here the CDR3 DNA reads TGTGCCAGCAGTTACTCTCGCGGGCTGGGCACTGAAGCTTTCTTT. This codes for CASSYSRGLGTEAFF.